This T cell receptor (beta chain) comes out of a study of blood T cells in healthy people across ages. The V gene lost 5 bases and the J gene lost 4 bases, with 12 bases spanning the gap. Germline CDR1 is MNHEY and CDR2 is SVGAGI. This CDR3 has 13 residues. This clonotype was picked up many times. Sample-barcoded 5' priming and a J-beta primer mix drove a second PCR of roughly 6 to 12 cycles. Via MiXCR, TCRdb re-called the 5' RACE reads, giving one row per CDR3 protein. The sample shows approximately 810,000 distinct CDR3 sequences, 25% to 30% of them seen only once. Total RNA, at least 5 micrograms per sample, was extracted from PBMCs.

J is TRBJ2-7 and V is TRBV6-5; TRBD1 might be the D (5 bases). Source material: blood. This receptor was taken from an elderly woman in good health. The DNA of the CDR3 is TGTGCCAGCAGTCAGGGAATCGAGTACGAGCAGTACTTC. Translation: CASSQGIEYEQYF.